There are many counts of the clone carrying this T cell receptor beta chain. What it binds is unknown. Amplified TCR beta CDR3 regions were obtained using RNA transcripts as template. Amplification began with first-round RT-PCR using HTBI primers, then second-round multiplex PCR was performed. TCRdb recomputed calls from the multiplex PCR reads with MiXCR, one row per CDR3 protein. The sample has approximately 500,000 distinct CDR3 sequences, approximately 15% seen once. V lost 5 bases and J lost 6, with 20 bases in between. Germline values: CDR1 LGHNT, CDR2 FRNRAP. This CDR3 is 15 amino acids long. The data belong to a study of Graves' ophthalmopathy and Graves' hyperthyroidism. Across the study: Specimen type is peripheral blood, obtained at initial diagnosis before any treatment. Overall study results and limits: Most clonotypes expanded in thyroid above 0.001 frequency were present in blood too.

This chain joins TRBV12-5 and TRBJ2-7; D gene ambiguous. This receptor was taken from a woman aged 30 to 39 with Graves' ophthalmopathy. The sequenced sample consisted of blood. CDR3 amino acids: CASGTSPIGFGEQYF. DNA of the CDR3: TGTGCTAGTGGTACGTCCCCGATAGGGTTCGGCGAGCAGTACTTC.